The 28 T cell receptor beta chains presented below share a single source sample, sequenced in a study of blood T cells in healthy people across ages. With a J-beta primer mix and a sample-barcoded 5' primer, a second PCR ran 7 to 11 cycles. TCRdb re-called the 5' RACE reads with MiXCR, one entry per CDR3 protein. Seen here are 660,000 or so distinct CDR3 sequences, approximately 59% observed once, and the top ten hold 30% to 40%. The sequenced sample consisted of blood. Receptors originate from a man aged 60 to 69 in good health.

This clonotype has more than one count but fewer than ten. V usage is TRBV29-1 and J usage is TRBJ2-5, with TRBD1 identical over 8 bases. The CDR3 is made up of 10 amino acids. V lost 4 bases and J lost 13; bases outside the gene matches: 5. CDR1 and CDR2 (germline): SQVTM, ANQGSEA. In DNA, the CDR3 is TGCAGCGTTGCCTCGGACAGGGCGTACTTC. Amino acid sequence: CSVASDRAYF.

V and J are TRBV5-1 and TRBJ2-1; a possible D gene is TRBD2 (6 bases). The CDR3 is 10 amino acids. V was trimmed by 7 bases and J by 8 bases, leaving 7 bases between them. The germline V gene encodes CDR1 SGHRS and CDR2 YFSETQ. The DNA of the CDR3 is TGCGCCAGCGGGGAGGATGAGCAGTTCTTC. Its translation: CASGEDEQFF.

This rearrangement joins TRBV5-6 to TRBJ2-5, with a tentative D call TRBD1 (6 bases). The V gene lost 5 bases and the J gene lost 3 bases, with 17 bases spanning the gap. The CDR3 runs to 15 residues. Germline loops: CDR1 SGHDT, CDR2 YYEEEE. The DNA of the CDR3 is TGTGCCAGCAGACCCCGGGCAGGGGCAGAAGAGACCCAGTACTTC. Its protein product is CASRPRAGAEETQYF. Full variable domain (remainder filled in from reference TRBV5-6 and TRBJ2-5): DAGVTQSPTHLIKTRGQQVTLRCSPKSGHDTVSWYQQALGQGPQFIFQYYEEEERQRGNFPDRFSGHQFPNYSSELNVNALLLGDSALYLCASRPRAGAEETQYFGPGTRLLVL.

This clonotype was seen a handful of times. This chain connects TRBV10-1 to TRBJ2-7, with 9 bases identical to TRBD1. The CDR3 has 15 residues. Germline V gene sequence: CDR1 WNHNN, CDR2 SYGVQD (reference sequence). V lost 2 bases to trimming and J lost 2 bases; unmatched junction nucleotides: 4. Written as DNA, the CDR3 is TGCGCCAGCAGTGAGGAGGGACAGGGCGCCTACGAGCAGTACTTC. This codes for CASSEEGQGAYEQYF.

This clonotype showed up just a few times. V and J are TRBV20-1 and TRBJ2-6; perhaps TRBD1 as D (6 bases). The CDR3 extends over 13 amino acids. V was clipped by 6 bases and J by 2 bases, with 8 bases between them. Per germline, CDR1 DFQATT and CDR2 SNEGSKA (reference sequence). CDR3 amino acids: CSAPGAGANVLTF. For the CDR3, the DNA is TGCAGTGCCCCAGGGGCTGGGGCCAACGTCCTGACTTTC.

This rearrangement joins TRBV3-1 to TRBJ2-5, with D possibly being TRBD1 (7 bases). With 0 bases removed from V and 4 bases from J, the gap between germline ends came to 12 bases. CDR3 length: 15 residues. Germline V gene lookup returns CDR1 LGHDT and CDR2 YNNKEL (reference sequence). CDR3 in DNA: TGTGCCAGCAGCCAAGATCACAGGGGAGGAGAGACCCAGTACTTC. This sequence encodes CASSQDHRGGETQYF.

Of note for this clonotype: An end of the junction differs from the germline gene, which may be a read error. CDR3 amino acids: CASSLSSGTDAQYF. The CDR3 DNA is TGCGCCAGCAGCTTGTCTAGCGGCACAGATGCGCAGTATTTT. The chain joins TRBV5-1 to TRBJ2-3, with TRBD2 matching 7 bases. Germline V gene data show CDR1 as SGHRS and CDR2 as YFSETQ. CDR3 length: 14 amino acids. Using reference TRBV5-1 and TRBJ2-3 for the parts outside the CDR3, the full variable domain is KAGVTQTPRYLIKTRGQQVTLSCSPISGHRSVSWYQQTPGQGLQFLFEYFSETQRNKGNFPGRFSGRQFSNSRSEMNVSTLELGDSALYLCASSLSSGTDAQYFGPGTRLTVL.

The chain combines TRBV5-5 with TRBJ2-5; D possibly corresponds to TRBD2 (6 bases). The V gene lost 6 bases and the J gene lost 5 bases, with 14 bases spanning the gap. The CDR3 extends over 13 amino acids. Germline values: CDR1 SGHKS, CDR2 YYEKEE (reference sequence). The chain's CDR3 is CASIIIGGETQYF. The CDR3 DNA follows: TGTGCCAGCATCATTATTGGAGGGGAGACCCAGTACTTC.

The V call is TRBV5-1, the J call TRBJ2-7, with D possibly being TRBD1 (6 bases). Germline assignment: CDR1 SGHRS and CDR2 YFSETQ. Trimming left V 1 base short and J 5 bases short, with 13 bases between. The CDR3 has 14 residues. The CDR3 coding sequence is TGCGCCAGCAGCTTGCGGGCAGGGGTCGACGAGCAGTACTTC. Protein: CASSLRAGVDEQYF.

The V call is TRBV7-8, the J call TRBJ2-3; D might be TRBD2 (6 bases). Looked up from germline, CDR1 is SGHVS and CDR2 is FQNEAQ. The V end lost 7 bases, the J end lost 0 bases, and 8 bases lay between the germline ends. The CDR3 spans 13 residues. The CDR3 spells CASTGASTDTQYF. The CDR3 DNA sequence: TGTGCCAGCACGGGAGCTAGCACAGATACGCAGTATTTT.

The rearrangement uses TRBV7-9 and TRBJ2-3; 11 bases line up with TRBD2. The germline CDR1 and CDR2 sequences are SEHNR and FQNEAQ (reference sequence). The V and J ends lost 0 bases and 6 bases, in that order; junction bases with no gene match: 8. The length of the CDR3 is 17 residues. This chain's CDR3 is CASSLATSGVVSDTQYF. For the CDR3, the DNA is TGTGCCAGCAGCTTAGCGACTAGCGGGGTTGTCTCGGATACGCAGTATTTT.

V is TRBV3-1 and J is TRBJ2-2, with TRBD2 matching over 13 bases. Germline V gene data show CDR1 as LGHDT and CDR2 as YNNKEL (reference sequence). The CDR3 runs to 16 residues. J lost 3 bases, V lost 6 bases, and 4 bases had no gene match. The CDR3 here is CASSPTSGGYTGELFF. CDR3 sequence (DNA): TGTGCCAGCAGTCCGACTAGCGGGGGGTACACCGGGGAGCTGTTTTTT.

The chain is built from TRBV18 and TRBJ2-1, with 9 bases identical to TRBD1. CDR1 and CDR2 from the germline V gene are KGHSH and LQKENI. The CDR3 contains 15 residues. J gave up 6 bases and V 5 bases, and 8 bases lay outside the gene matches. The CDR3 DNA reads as TGTGCCAGCTCAGTTGGACAGGGGCCTGCCAATGAGCAGTTCTTC. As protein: CASSVGQGPANEQFF.

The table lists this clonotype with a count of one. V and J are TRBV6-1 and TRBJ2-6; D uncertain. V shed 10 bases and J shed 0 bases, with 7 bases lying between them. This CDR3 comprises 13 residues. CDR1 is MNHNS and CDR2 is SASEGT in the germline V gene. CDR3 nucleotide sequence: TGTGCCACCCAGGACTCTGGGGCCAACGTCCTGACTTTC. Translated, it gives CATQDSGANVLTF.

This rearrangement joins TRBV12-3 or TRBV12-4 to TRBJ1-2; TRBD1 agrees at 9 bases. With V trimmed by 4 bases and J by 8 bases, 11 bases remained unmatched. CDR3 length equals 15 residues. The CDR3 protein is CASSWYRGPLKGYTF. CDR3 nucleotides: TGTGCCAGCAGTTGGTACAGGGGGCCACTTAAAGGCTACACCTTC.

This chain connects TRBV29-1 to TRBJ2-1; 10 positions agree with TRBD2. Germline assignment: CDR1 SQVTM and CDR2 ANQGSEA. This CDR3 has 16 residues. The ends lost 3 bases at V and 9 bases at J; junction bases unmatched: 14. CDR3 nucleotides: TGCAGCGTTGATAAGGGGGCTAGCGGGGGATCTGGTGAGCAGTTCTTC. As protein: CSVDKGASGGSGEQFF.

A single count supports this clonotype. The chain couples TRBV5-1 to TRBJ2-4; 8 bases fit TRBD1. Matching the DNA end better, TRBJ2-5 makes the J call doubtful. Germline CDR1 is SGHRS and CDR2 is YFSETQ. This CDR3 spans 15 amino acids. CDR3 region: CASSRGQVMQETQYF. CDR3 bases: TGCGCCAGCAGCAGGGGACAGGTTATGCAAGAGACCCAGTACTTC.

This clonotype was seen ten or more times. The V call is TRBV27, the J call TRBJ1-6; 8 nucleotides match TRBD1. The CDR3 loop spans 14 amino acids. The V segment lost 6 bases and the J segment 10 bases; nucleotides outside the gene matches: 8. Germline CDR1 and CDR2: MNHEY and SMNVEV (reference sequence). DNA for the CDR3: TGTGCCAGCAGCCGCGGACAGGGCGGGTCACCCCTCCACTTT. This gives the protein CASSRGQGGSPLHF.

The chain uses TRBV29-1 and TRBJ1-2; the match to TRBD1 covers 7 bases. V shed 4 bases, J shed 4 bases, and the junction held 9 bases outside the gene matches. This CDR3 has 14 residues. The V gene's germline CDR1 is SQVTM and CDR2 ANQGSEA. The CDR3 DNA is TGCAGCGTTGCAGGGGGAAATCCCCCCTATGGCTACACCTTC. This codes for CSVAGGNPPYGYTF.

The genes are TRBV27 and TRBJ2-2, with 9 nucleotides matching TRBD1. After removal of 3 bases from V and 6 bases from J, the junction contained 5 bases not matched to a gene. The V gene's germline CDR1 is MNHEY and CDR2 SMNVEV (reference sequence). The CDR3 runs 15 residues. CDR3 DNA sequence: TGTGCCAGCAGTTTGGGACAGGGCTTTTCCGGGGAGCTGTTTTTT. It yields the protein CASSLGQGFSGELFF.

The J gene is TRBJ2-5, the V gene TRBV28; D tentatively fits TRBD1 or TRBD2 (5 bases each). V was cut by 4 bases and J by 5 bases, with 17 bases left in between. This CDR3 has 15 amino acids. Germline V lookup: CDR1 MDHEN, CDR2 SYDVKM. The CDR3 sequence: CASSSPGRTWETQYF. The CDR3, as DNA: TGTGCCAGCAGTTCCCCGGGACGGACTTGGGAGACCCAGTACTTC. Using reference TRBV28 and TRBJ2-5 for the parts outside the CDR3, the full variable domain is DVKVTQSSRYLVKRTGEKVFLECVQDMDHENMFWYRQDPGLGLRLIYFSYDVKMKEKGDIPEGYSVSREKKERFSLILESASTNQTSMYLCASSSPGRTWETQYFGPGTRLLVL.

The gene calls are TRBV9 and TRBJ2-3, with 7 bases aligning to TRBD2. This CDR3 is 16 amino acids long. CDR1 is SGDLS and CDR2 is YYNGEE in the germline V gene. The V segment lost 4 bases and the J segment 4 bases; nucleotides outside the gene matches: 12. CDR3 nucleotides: TGTGCCAGCAGCCCCAGACCTCAGGGAGGGGCAGATACGCAGTATTTT. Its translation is CASSPRPQGGADTQYF.

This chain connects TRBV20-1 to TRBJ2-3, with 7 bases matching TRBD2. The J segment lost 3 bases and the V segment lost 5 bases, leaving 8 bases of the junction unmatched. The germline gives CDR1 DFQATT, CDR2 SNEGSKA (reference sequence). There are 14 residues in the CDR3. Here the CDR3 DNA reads TGCAGTGCTCCCCCTAGCGGATTAACAGATACGCAGTATTTT. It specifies CSAPPSGLTDTQYF.

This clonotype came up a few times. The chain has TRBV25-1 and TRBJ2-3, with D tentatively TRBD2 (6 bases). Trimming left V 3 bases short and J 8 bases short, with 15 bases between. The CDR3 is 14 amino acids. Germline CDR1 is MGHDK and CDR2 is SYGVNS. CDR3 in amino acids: CASSDSNWRGTQYF. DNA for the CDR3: TGTGCCAGCAGTGATTCCAACTGGAGGGGTACGCAGTATTTT.

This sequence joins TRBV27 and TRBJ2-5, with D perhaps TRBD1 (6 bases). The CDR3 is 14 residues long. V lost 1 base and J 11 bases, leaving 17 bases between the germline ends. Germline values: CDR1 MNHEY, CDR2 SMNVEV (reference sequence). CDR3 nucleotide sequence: TGTGCCAGCAGTTTATTTGAAGGGGACAAAGAGCAGTACTTC. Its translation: CASSLFEGDKEQYF.

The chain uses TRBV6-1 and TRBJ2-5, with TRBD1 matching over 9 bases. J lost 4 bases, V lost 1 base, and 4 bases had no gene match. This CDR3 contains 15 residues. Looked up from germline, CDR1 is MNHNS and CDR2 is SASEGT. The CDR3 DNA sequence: TGTGCCAGCAGTGAAGGGACAGGGGCAGCAGAGACCCAGTACTTC. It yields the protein CASSEGTGAAETQYF.

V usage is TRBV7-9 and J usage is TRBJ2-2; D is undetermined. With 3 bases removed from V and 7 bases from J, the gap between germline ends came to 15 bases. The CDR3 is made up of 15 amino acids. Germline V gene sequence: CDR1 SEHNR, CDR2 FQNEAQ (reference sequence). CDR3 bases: TGTGCCAGCAGCTTTAATCCGACAAAAGGCGGGGAGCTGTTTTTT. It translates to CASSFNPTKGGELFF.

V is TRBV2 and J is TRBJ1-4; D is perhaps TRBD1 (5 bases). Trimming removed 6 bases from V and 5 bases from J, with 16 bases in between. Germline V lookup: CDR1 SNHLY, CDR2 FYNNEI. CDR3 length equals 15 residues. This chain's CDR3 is CASSPGGAGNEKLFF. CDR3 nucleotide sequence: TGTGCCAGCAGCCCCGGAGGGGCGGGAAATGAAAAACTGTTTTTT.